The present TCR beta chain was sequenced within a study of blood T cell repertoires in COVID-19. Study details: The United States, Italy and Spain supplied acute and convalescent COVID-19 samples. PBMCs, B-cell-depleted T cells, or T cells provided the cDNA or gDNA that made up the material.

The authors' processing: Estimation of nucleated cell counts relied on the amplification of reference gene primers. The repertoire was sequenced with immunoSEQ multiplex PCR; TCRdb's copy has only in-frame clones and lacks some. V and J calls and clone size are those listed in that table; D and trimming were worked out from the DNA. There are over 250,000 clones in the sample; 65% to 90% occur only once, and approximately 14% lies in the top ten. The CDR3 spans 18 residues. V was trimmed by 0 bases and J by 2 bases, leaving 20 bases between them. Germline values: CDR1 SNHLY, CDR2 FYNNEI. Patients from Seattle were sampled longitudinally, starting during active infection.

The receptor was isolated from a woman aged 70-85 years with COVID-19, enrolled during active disease. Sequenced input: peripheral blood. V gene TRBV2 combines with J gene TRBJ2-7; D perhaps matches TRBD2 (6 bases). The CDR3 DNA reads TGTGCCAGCAGTGAAGCTTCTGGGGTGGGGGGACCACCCTACGAGCAGTACTTC. It translates to CASSEASGVGGPPYEQYF.